The rows below give T cell receptor beta chains drawn from one sample of a study of T cells in Graves' hyperthyroidism and ophthalmopathy. MiXCR, applied by TCRdb to the multiplex PCR reads, yields one record per CDR3 protein. The data hold 370,000 or so distinct CDR3 sequences, with approximately 15% observed a single time. Sequenced sample: blood. The receptors originated from a woman under 30 with Graves' hyperthyroidism that later progressed to Graves' ophthalmopathy. Each CDR3 is given with its conserved first and last residue. A D gene is named only where the DNA matches it firmly. Clone size is stated in some rows and not others, as once, few, many or a class when expanded.

TRBV6-1	TRBJ1-4	NA	NA	TGTGCCAGCAGTTATGAACGAAGACCTAATGAAAAACTGTTTTTT	CASSYERRPNEKLFF
TRBV4-1	TRBJ2-7	few	TRBD1	TGCGCCAGCAGCCAAGAAGCCCGCACAGGGGGCGGGGGCGAGCAGTACTTC	CASSQEARTGGGGEQYF
TRBV10-2	TRBJ2-7	many	NA	TGCGCCAGCAGAACGCCAGGTAGCTCCTACGAGCAGTACTTC	CASRTPGSSYEQYF
TRBV7-7	TRBJ2-3	NA	TRBD1	TGTGCTAGCAGCTCCGGACAGGGAGACACAGATACGCAGTATTTT	CASSSGQGDTDTQYF
TRBV6-1	TRBJ1-3	many	NA	TGTGCCAGCAGTTACACCGACAGGAGCTCTGGAAACACCATATATTTT	CASSYTDRSSGNTIYF
TRBV5-1	TRBJ2-1	many	TRBD2	TGCGCCAGCGGGAAGCGGGAAAACAATGAGCAGTTCTTC	CASGKRENNEQFF
TRBV5-1	TRBJ2-4	NA	NA	TGCGCCAGCAGCTTGGCCCAGGGGGGAAACATTCAGTACTTC	CASSLAQGGNIQYF
TRBV27	TRBJ1-4	NA	NA	TGTGCCAGCAGCCAGGGGTACAGCGAGGGTGAAAAACTGTTTTTT	CASSQGYSEGEKLFF
TRBV7-8	TRBJ1-4	many	NA	TGTGCCAGCAGCTTAGCGCGGGTATTGACTAATGAAAAACTGTTTTTT	CASSLARVLTNEKLFF
TRBV2	TRBJ1-2	many	NA	TGTGCCAGCAATTCACAGGGATTGAACCACTATGGCTACACCTTC	CASNSQGLNHYGYTF
TRBV30	TRBJ2-7	many	NA	TGTGCCTGGAGTCCGGGGGTGGACGAGCAGTACTTC	CAWSPGVDEQYF
TRBV24-1	TRBJ2-3	many	TRBD1	TGTGCCACCAGTGAAGCCGGGACAGGCAATTTTGGGACGCAGTATTTT	CATSEAGTGNFGTQYF
TRBV20-1	TRBJ2-2	NA	NA	TGCAGTGGACGTCCGGGGCCGAACACCGGGGAGCTGTTTTTT	CSGRPGPNTGELFF
TRBV27	TRBJ2-1	NA	TRBD2	TGTGCCAGTCCTGGCGGGAGCGAGGGATACAATGAGCAGTTCTTC	CASPGGSEGYNEQFF
TRBV6-1	TRBJ1-2	many	TRBD1	TGTGCCAGCACGCGGCAGGGGGTATATGGCTACACCTTC	CASTRQGVYGYTF
TRBV20-1	TRBJ2-3	many	TRBD2	TGCAGTGCGTCTTCCGGGACTAGCGGTTCGGTCGGCGCGCAGTATTTT	CSASSGTSGSVGAQYF
TRBV15	TRBJ1-5	NA	NA	TGTGCCACCAGCAGTAGTGGGAATCAGCCCCAGCATTTT	CATSSSGNQPQHF
TRBV28	TRBJ1-5	many	TRBD1	TGTGCCAGCAGTTTGACAGGGAGTCAGCCCCAGCATTTT	CASSLTGSQPQHF
TRBV11-2	TRBJ1-2	NA	NA	TGTGCCAGCAGCCCTACGGACAACAATAACTATGGCTACACCTTC	CASSPTDNNNYGYTF
TRBV20-1	TRBJ2-1	NA	NA	TGCAGTGCTAGACACCCTCAGGGGTCCTACAATGAGCAGTTCTTC	CSARHPQGSYNEQFF
TRBV6-1	TRBJ2-3	many	NA	TGTGCCAGCAGTTCCATTGCGGGTACGCAGTATTTT	CASSSIAGTQYF
TRBV20-1	TRBJ1-1	many	NA	TGCAGTGCTAGAGCAGGGGTGGCGAACACTGAAGCTTTCTTT	CSARAGVANTEAFF
TRBV2	TRBJ1-1	many	NA	TGTGCCAGGGGGGCTGTGGACACTGAAGCTTTCTTT	CARGAVDTEAFF
TRBV3-1	TRBJ1-2	NA	NA	TGTGCCAGCAGCCAAGATCCCGGGACTGATTATGGCTACACCTTC	CASSQDPGTDYGYTF
TRBV18	TRBJ2-7	many	NA	TGTGCCAGCTCACCAGGCGGGCCCGGGCGCCCCGAGCAGTACTTC	CASSPGGPGRPEQYF
TRBV12-3/TRBV12-4	TRBJ1-5	many	TRBD1	TGTGCCAGCAGTTTAAGGCAGGGGGCCCGCCAGCCCCAGCATTTT	CASSLRQGARQPQHF
TRBV7-2	TRBJ1-1	many	NA	TGTGCCAGCAGCCACCCTCCGGGACTTAACACTGAAGCTTTCTTT	CASSHPPGLNTEAFF
TRBV20-1	TRBJ2-1	many	TRBD2	TGCAGTGCTAGGGGCGGGAGGATCTCCTACAATGAGCAGTTCTTC	CSARGGRISYNEQFF
TRBV20-1	TRBJ1-4	NA	NA	TGCAGCGCTCCCCCACGGGGGGGGCAGACGCTAATGTCGTTTTTT	CSAPPRGGQTLMSFF
TRBV6-5	TRBJ2-6	few	NA	TGTGCCAGCAGTTACGGGTTAGGAGGTGGTTGGTCTGGGGCCAACGTCCTGACTTTC	CASSYGLGGGWSGANVLTF
TRBV30	TRBJ1-3	few	NA	TGTGCCTGGGGACCTCTGAGCTCTGGAAACACCATATATTTT	CAWGPLSSGNTIYF
TRBV12-3/TRBV12-4	TRBJ2-7	NA	TRBD2	TGTGCCAGCAGTTTGCCGGGACTAGCGAACGAGCAGTACTTC	CASSLPGLANEQYF
TRBV7-8	TRBJ2-7	many	NA	TGTGCCAGCAGCCCCCAAAGGATGATTTTCTACGAGCAGTACTTC	CASSPQRMIFYEQYF
TRBV6-1	TRBJ2-5	many	TRBD1	TGTGCCAGCAGGGACCGGGACAGACTCCAAGAGACCCAGTACTTC	CASRDRDRLQETQYF
TRBV29-1	TRBJ1-2	few	TRBD1	TGCAGCCTAGGCCCGGGACAGGGAACCTTC	CSLGPGQGTF
TRBV6-1	TRBJ2-7	few	TRBD1	TGTGCCAGCAGTTCATCCCGGACAGGGTCGAGGAACGAGCAGTACTTC	CASSSSRTGSRNEQYF
TRBV15	TRBJ1-4	once	NA	TGTGCCACCAGCACCCCAGCTAATGAAAAACTGTTTTTT	CATSTPANEKLFF
TRBV10-2	TRBJ1-3	few	NA	TGCGCCAGCAGTGAAGGGCGTGGAAACACCATATATTTT	CASSEGRGNTIYF
TRBV15	TRBJ2-7	few	NA	TGTGCCACCAGCAGAGATTTGGCAGCTTACGAGCAGTACTTC	CATSRDLAAYEQYF
TRBV5-1	TRBJ2-2	NA	NA	TGCGCCAGCAGCTCCAACAGTGCGGGGGAGCTGTTTTTT	CASSSNSAGELFF
TRBV19	TRBJ1-1	NA	NA	TGTGCCAGCCGCCGAGGAGCGGGCACTGAAGCTTTCTTT	CASRRGAGTEAFF